This TCR beta chain was captured in a study of siplizumab effects on memory and regulatory T cells (dated by TCRdb to about 2019). Regarding the research as a whole: The study examined how the anti-CD2 antibody siplizumab affects alloreactive T-cell subsets in allogeneic mixed lymphocyte reactions built from human PBMCs.

Library construction relied on the immunoSEQ multiplex PCR assay. Around 10^5 TCR templates per sample were assayed by the deep sequencing platform. Genomic DNA extracted from sorted T cells was used for TCRbeta CDR3 sequencing. The study's processing was this. The R programming language was used for clonal analysis of the TCRbeta CDR3 data. Alloreactive CD4+ and CD8+ clones were identified by comparing unstimulated samples to CFSE-low samples taken after the reaction. Regulatory or non-regulatory origin of alloreactive CD4+ clones was assigned by matching sequences to the sorted unstimulated Treg and non-Treg repertoires. This immuneACCESS table, as held by TCRdb, lists in-frame sequences with V and J called but not all clones. Of the missing ones, under half trace to an unresolved V gene in checked studies; the others have no known cause. V and J calls and clone size follow that table, whereas D and trimming were derived from the DNA. This sample holds some 63,000 clones; 90% to 97% were observed only once. The leading ten clones occupy roughly 0.1% of the sample.

Unstimulated CD4+ memory cells were also sequenced in three donor pairs, together with CD4+ naive, CD8+ TEMRA, CD8+ naive and CD8+ effector memory subsets. Sorted unstimulated T cells, along with proliferating T cells recovered from mixed lymphocyte reactions, underwent TCRbeta CDR3 sequencing. Fresh whole blood from some eleven HLA-typed healthy donors was used to isolate PBMCs. Overall study outcomes, separate from this receptor: Of the alloreactive CD4+ clones that could be mapped, the Treg-derived share averaged about 67% with siplizumab compared with around 25% in control reactions. No functional confirmation was obtained for the suppressive function of proliferating Tregs from siplizumab cultures. The cumulative frequency of alloreactive sequences that could be traced back to unstimulated CD4+ memory T cells was significantly reduced by siplizumab. Roughly 80-97% of proliferating CD4+ or CD8+ clones could not be assigned a naive or memory phenotype. Greater diversity appeared to be present in unstimulated naive T cells than in memory T cells, and a substantial contribution to the alloresponse seemed to be made by naive cells. Because sequences below about 10^-5 frequency were poorly captured, only a minor fraction of alloreactive clones could be mapped to unstimulated subsets.

Reading the germline V gene gives CDR1 SGHTA and CDR2 FQGNSA. The CDR3 holds 18 amino acids from the cysteine to the phenylalanine. The entry retains the CDR3 DNA only, 54 bases that are in frame from base 1. A distance of 21 bases separates the germline ends of V and J, which lose 3 bases and 4 bases respectively. On this clone itself: The clone's antigen remains unknown. It has no much larger one-base neighbor in the sample; base qualities were not kept.

The sequence is built from TRBV7-2 and TRBJ1-4; too little of a D gene remains to name it. The TCR comes from a human donor in good health. The specimen sequenced was naive CD8+ T cells sorted from blood. Sample cell subset or site, as interpreted from the label and publication: unstimulated naive T cells. The CDR3: CASSFSYIANTFNEKLFF. The DNA sequence is as follows: TGTGCCAGCAGCTTCTCCTATATAGCTAACACGTTTAATGAAAAACTGTTTTTT.